Listed below are T cell receptor beta chains from one sample, sequenced in a study of blood T cell repertoires in COVID-19. TCRdb's copy holds only in-frame clones and misses some; the assay was immunoSEQ multiplex PCR. The table includes approximately 72,000 clones, over 80% detected once. The sample was peripheral blood. The source is a woman aged 80 or over with acute or convalescent COVID-19. Each CDR3 is given with its conserved first and last residue. A D gene is named only where the DNA matches it firmly. Clone size is not always given. Where it is, it says once, few, many or a class for expanded clones.

CDR3 protein	CDR3 DNA	clone size	D gene	J gene	V gene
CASSWAHTPGHDEQFF	TGTGCCAGCAGCTGGGCCCACACCCCAGGACACGATGAGCAGTTCTTC	.	.	TRBJ2-1	TRBV6-6
CASSRPRQGTYEQYF	TGTGCCAGCAGCCGACCGAGACAGGGGACGTACGAGCAGTACTTC	.	TRBD1	TRBJ2-7	TRBV6-5
CASSLSQGFNNEQFF	TGTGCCAGCAGCTTATCGCAGGGATTCAACAATGAGCAGTTCTTC	.	.	TRBJ2-1	TRBV7-9
CASSLGRQGEGYTF	TGTGCCAGCAGCTTAGGGAGACAGGGAGAGGGCTACACCTTC	.	TRBD1	TRBJ1-2	TRBV7-9
CASSERAGFFSPLHF	TGTGCCAGCAGTGAACGGGCGGGGTTCTTTTCACCCCTCCACTTT	.	.	TRBJ1-6	TRBV2
CACHGTSSSYNSPLHF	TGTGCCTGCCACGGGACATCGAGCTCCTATAATTCACCCCTCCACTTT	once	.	TRBJ1-6	TRBV30
CASSPGGTGLREQYF	TGTGCCAGTAGTCCCGGGGGGACGGGCCTTAGGGAGCAGTACTTC	.	TRBD2	TRBJ2-7	TRBV19
CASSPAGVGYGYTF	TGTGCCAGCAGCCCGGCGGGGGTTGGGTATGGCTACACCTTC	.	.	TRBJ1-2	TRBV11-2
CASSPDTENTGELFF	TGTGCCAGCAGTCCGGACACAGAGAACACCGGGGAGCTGTTTTTT	.	.	TRBJ2-2	TRBV2
CASSGGTLGNTIYF	TGTGCCAGCAGCGGGGGGACACTCGGAAACACCATATATTTT	.	.	TRBJ1-3	TRBV9
CASSYIRDSGLHEQYF	TGTGCCAGCAGTTACATCCGGGACAGTGGGCTCCACGAGCAGTACTTC	few	TRBD1	TRBJ2-7	TRBV6-5
CASSSRPREAYEQYF	TGCGCCAGCAGCTCCCGACCCAGGGAGGCCTACGAGCAGTACTTC	.	.	TRBJ2-7	TRBV5-1
CASSQTSGGFQETQYF	TGTGCCAGCAGCCAAACTAGCGGGGGGTTTCAAGAGACCCAGTACTTC	.	TRBD2	TRBJ2-5	TRBV3-1/TRBV3-2
CASSERTGAATNEKLFF	TGCGCCAGCAGCGAAAGGACAGGGGCCGCAACTAATGAAAAACTGTTTTTT	.	TRBD1	TRBJ1-4	TRBV5-1
CASSAGTGLGQFF	TGTGCCAGTAGTGCAGGGACAGGGCTTGGGCAGTTCTTC	.	TRBD1	TRBJ2-1	TRBV19
CASTTGSSYEQYF	TGTGCCAGCACAACAGGAAGCTCCTACGAGCAGTACTTC	.	.	TRBJ2-7	TRBV6-5
CASSSGTAAFGEKLFF	TGCGCCAGCAGCTCAGGGACAGCGGCCTTTGGTGAAAAACTGTTTTTT	.	TRBD1	TRBJ1-4	TRBV5-1
CSVVEGAHGFAGNTIYF	TGCAGCGTTGTTGAGGGGGCGCACGGGTTTGCTGGAAACACCATATATTTT	.	TRBD1	TRBJ1-3	TRBV29-1
CASSQVDSALGGYTF	TGTGCCAGCAGCCAAGTGGACAGCGCCTTGGGAGGCTACACCTTC	.	.	TRBJ1-2	TRBV3-1/TRBV3-2
CASSPNRDSPLHF	TGTGCCAGCAGCCCTAACAGGGATTCACCCCTCCACTTT	.	.	TRBJ1-6	TRBV14
CAWGKTGGPFGSPLHF	TGTGCCTGGGGGAAGACAGGGGGCCCTTTCGGTTCACCCCTCCACTTT	.	TRBD1	TRBJ1-6	TRBV30
CASSQVGGANTEAFF	TGTGCCAGCAGCCAAGTCGGAGGGGCCAACACTGAAGCTTTCTTT	.	.	TRBJ1-1	TRBV3-1/TRBV3-2
CASTLKTAPTDTQYF	TGTGCCAGCACTCTAAAGACAGCTCCCACAGATACGCAGTATTTT	few	.	TRBJ2-3	TRBV2
CASSLAGGSGNTIYF	TGCGCCAGCAGCTTGGCCGGGGGTTCAGGAAACACCATATATTTT	.	.	TRBJ1-3	TRBV5-1
CASSVPSGGYNEQFF	TGTGCCAGCAGCGTCCCTAGCGGGGGGTACAATGAGCAGTTCTTC	.	TRBD2	TRBJ2-1	TRBV9
CASSVAVASEKLFF	TGTGCCAGCAGCGTAGCGGTTGCGAGTGAAAAACTGTTTTTT	.	.	TRBJ1-4	TRBV9
CATSGAGSPYEQYF	TGTGCCACCAGTGGGGCAGGGTCGCCCTACGAGCAGTACTTC	.	.	TRBJ2-7	TRBV24-1
CASSEIAGGASANVLTF	TGTGCCAGCAGTGAGATTGCGGGGGGCGCGTCGGCCAACGTCCTGACTTTC	.	TRBD2	TRBJ2-6	TRBV25-1
CASSSAPLVQYF	TGTGCCAGCAGTTCTGCCCCTCTAGTACAGTACTTC	.	.	TRBJ2-5	TRBV6-2/TRBV6-3